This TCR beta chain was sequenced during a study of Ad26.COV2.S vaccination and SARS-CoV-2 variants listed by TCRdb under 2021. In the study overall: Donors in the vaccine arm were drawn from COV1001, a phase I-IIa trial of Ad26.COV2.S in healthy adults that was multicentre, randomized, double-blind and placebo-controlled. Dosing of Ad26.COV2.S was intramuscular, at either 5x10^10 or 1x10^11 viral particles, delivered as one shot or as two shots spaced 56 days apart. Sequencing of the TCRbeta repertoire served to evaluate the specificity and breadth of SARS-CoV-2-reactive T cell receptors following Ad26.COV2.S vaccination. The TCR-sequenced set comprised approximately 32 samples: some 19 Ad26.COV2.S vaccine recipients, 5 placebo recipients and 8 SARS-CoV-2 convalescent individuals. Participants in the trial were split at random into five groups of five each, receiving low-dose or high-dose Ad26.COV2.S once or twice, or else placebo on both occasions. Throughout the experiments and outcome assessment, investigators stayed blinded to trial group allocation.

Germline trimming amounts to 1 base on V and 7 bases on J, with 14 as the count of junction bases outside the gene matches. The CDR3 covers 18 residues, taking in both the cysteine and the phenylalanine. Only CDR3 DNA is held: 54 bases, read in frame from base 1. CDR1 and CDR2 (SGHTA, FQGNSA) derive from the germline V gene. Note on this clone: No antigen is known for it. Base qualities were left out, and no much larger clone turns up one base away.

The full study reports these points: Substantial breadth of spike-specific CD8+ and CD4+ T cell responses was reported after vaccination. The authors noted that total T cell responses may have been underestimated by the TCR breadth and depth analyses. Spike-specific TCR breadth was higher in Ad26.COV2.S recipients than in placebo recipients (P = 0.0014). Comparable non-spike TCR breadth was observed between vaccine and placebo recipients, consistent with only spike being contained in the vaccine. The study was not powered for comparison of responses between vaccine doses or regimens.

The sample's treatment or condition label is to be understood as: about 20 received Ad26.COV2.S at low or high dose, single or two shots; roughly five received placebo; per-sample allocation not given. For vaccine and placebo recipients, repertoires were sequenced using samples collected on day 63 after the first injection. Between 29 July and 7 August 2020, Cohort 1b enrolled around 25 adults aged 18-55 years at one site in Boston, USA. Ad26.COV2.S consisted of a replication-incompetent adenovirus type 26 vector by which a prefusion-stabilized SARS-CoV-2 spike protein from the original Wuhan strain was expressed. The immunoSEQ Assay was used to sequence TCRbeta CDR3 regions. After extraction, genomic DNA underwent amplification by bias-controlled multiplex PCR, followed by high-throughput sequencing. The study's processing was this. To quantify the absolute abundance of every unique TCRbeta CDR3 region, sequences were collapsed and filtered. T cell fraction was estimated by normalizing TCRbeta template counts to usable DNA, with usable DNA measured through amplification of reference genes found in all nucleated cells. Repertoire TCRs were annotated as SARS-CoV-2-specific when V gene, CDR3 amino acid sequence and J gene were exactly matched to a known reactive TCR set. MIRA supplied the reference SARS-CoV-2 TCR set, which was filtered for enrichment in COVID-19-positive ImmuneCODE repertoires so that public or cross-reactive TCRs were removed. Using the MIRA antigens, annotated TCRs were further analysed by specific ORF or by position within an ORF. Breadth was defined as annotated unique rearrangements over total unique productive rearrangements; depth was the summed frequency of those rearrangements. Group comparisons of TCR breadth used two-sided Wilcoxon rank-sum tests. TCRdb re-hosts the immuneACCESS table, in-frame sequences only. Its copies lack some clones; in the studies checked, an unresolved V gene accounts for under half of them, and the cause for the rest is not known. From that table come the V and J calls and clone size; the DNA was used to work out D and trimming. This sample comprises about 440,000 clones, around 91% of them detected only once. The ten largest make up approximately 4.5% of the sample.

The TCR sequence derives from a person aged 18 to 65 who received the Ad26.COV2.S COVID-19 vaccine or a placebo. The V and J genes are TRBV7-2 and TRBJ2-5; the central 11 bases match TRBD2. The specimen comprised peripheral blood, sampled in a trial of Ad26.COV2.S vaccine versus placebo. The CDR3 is CASSLGGTSGFEAVTQYF. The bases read TGTGCCAGCAGCTTAGGGGGGACTAGCGGATTCGAAGCGGTGACCCAGTACTTC.